This TCR beta chain is from a study of regulatory T cells in long-lasting Graves disease. CDR1 is MNHNS, CDR2 SASEGT, per germline. The CDR3 length is 11 residues. The ends were cut back, 10 bases at V and 8 bases at J, with 14 bases in the middle. This clonotype was seen a handful of times. Antigen specificity is unknown. Building of the TCR beta libraries involved iRepertoire HTBI primers and Arm-PCR of CDR3 regions. TCRdb analysed the multiplex PCR reads with MiXCR anew, one entry per CDR3 protein. This sample has hundreds of thousands of distinct CDR3 sequences, with 25% to 30% found just once. Time point indicated: persistent/refractory GD, antithyroid drugs over 5 years with positive TRAb. PBMCs provided the RNA from which the TCR library was made. General study points: A greater number of public clonotypes (under 3,000) was shared by persistent patients than by new patients (over 900). The small sample size may have reduced accuracy. Preferential use of TRBV28, TRBJ1-2 and TRBJ2-5 was seen in persistent disease.

This chain connects TRBV6-1 to TRBJ1-2; possible D gene TRBD1, 5 bases. Sequences were derived from peripheral blood mononuclear cells (PBMCs), sampled when the disease was refractory, from a patient treated with antithyroid drugs. This clonotype originated in a female donor with Graves disease. CDR3 sequence: CATESQGGYTF. CDR3 coding DNA: TGTGCCACCGAAAGCCAGGGAGGCTACACCTTC.